This T cell receptor (beta chain) appears in the sequencing data of a study of T cells after yellow fever vaccination. Study-level points and caveats: Clonotypes shared by both compartments, CD4 and CD8, made up a small share. From the bulk population, abundant clonotypes could contaminate and appear within FACS-sorted repertoires.

The table lists this clonotype with many counts. TCRdb recomputed calls from the 5' RACE reads with MiXCR, one row per CDR3 protein. This sample has about 45,000 distinct CDR3 sequences, with 6.5% to 8.5% found just once. Germline loops: CDR1 DFQATT, CDR2 SNEGSKA (reference sequence). The CDR3 spans 15 residues. V was shortened by 0 bases and J by 2 bases, with 13 bases between the two germline ends. The rearrangement links TRBV20-1 to TRBJ2-5; weak D call: TRBD2 (5 bases). The material was CD8+ T cells not binding an NS4B(214-222) dextramer, sorted from PBMCs, obtained 45 days after the yellow fever booster vaccination. This TCR came from a man younger than 45 who received the YFV17D yellow fever vaccine. For the CDR3, the DNA is TGCAGTGCTAGAGATCTAGACGGAGGACAAGAGACCCAGTACTTC. Its protein is CSARDLDGGQETQYF.